This TCR beta chain was sequenced in a study of T cell responses to AZD1222 COVID-19 vaccine. Findings of the study overall: Baseline seropositivity occurred in only 5 to 7 AZD1222 recipients.

Analyses pooled second doses at about 4 or about 12 weeks. Some clones are missing from TCRdb's copy, which holds only in-frame ones; the method was immunoSEQ multiplex PCR. There are about 77,000 clones in the sample; around 90% occur only once, and roughly 4.3% lies in the top ten. The V end lost 5 bases, the J end lost 1 base, and 17 bases lay between the germline ends. Germline loops: CDR1 SEHNR, CDR2 FQNEAQ (reference sequence). The CDR3 is made up of 16 amino acids. With respect to this clone: What it binds is unknown.

This specimen consisted of peripheral blood, obtained 28 days after the second AZD1222 dose. The chain carries TRBV7-9 and TRBJ2-5; D is tentatively TRBD1 or TRBD2 (5 bases each). The sequence derives from an adult who received the AZD1222 COVID-19 vaccine. The CDR3 region is CASSPHGGVGQETQYF. CDR3 DNA: TGTGCCAGCAGCCCACATGGGGGAGTGGGCCAAGAGACCCAGTACTTC.